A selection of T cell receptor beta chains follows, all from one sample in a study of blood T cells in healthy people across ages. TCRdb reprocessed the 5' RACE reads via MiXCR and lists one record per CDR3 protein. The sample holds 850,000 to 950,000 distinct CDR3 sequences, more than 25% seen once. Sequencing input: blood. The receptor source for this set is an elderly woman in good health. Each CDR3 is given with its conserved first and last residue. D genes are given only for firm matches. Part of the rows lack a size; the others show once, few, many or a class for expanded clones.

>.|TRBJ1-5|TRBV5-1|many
TGCGCCAGCAGCCCCGACAGCACTGGTCAGCCCCAGCATTTT
CASSPDSTGQPQHF
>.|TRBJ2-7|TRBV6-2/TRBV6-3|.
TGTGCCATTAATTGCGAGCAGTACTTC
CAINCEQYF
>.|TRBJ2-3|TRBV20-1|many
TGCAGTGCTCCCAAGGGCGGTGGGGGAACCACAGATACGCAGTATTTT
CSAPKGGGGTTDTQYF
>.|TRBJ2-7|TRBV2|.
TGTGCCACCGGGTCTGACTGGTACGAGCAGTACTTC
CATGSDWYEQYF
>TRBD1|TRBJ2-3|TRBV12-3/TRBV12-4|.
TGTGCCGACAGCAGACAGGGATCAGATGCGCAGTATTTT
CADSRQGSDAQYF
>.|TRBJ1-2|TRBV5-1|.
TGCGCCAGCAGCTCCGAGGGGACTCCTAACTATGGCTACACCTTC
CASSSEGTPNYGYTF
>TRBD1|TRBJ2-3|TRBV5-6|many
TGTGCCAGCAAGCCCTTAGGGGGCAACACAGATACGCAGTATTTT
CASKPLGGNTDTQYF
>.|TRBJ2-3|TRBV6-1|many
TGTGCCAGCAGTCGGCAGGCATTTAGCACAGATACGCAGTATTTT
CASSRQAFSTDTQYF
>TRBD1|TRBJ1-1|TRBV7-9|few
TGTGCCAGCAGCTTAGCAGGACAGGCTAACACTGAAGCTTTCTTT
CASSLAGQANTEAFF
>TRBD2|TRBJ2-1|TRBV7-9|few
TGTGCCAGCAGCCTGGCGGGGGGGCGCCGGGGTGAGCAGTTCTTC
CASSLAGGRRGEQFF
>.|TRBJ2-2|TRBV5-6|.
TGTGCCAGCAACCCGACAGGGAGGACCGGGGAGCTGTTTTTT
CASNPTGRTGELFF
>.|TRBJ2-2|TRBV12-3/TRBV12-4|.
TGTGCCAGCAGTCCAACAGCACCCGGGGAGCTGTTTTTT
CASSPTAPGELFF
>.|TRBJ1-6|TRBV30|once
TGTGCCTGGAGTCTTCAGGGGATAGGACCCCTCCACTTT
CAWSLQGIGPLHF
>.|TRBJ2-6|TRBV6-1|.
TGTGCCAGCAGCCATGGGGCCTCTGGGGCCAACGTCCTGACTTTC
CASSHGASGANVLTF
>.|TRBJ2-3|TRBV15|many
TGTGCCACCAGCAGAGTGTCGACAGATACGCAGTATTTT
CATSRVSTDTQYF
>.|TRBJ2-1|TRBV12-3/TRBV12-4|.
TGTGCCGACAGTAAATCAGAGGAGAGTGAGCAGTTCTTC
CADSKSEESEQFF
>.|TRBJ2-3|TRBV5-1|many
TGCGCCAGCAGCTTGTATAAGCAAAGCACAGATACGCAGTATTTT
CASSLYKQSTDTQYF
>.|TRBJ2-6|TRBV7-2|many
TGTGCCAGCAGCGGGCACTACTCTGGGGCCAACGTCCTGACTTTC
CASSGHYSGANVLTF
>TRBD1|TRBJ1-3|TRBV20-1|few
TGCAGTGCTAGAGATGGGGGACAGGGAGGAAACACCATATATTTT
CSARDGGQGGNTIYF
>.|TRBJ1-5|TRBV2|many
TGTGCCAGCAGTGTTTCGGGGGGCGCAGAACAGCCCCAGCATTTT
CASSVSGGAEQPQHF
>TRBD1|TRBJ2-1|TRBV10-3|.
TGTGCCATCAGAGGGACAGGGGCATACAATGAGCAGTTCTTC
CAIRGTGAYNEQFF
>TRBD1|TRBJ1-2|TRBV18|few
TGTGCCAGCTCACCACAGGGCTCCGGGACAGATTATGGCTACACCTTC
CASSPQGSGTDYGYTF
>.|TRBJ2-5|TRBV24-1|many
TGTGCCACCACACAAGAAGAGACCCAGTACTTC
CATTQEETQYF
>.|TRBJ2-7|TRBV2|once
TGTGCCACCTCTGGGGGCGGGGGCTCCTACGAGCAGTACTTC
CATSGGGGSYEQYF
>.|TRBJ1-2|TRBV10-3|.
TGTGCCATCAGTGAAGTGACACACGAAGATGGCTACACCTTC
CAISEVTHEDGYTF
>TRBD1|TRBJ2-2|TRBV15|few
TGTGCCACCAGCAGAGAACAGGGGGCGCGAACCGGGGAGCTGTTTTTT
CATSREQGARTGELFF
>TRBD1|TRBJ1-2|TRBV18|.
TGTGCCAGCTGGGACAGGGTGGACTATGGCTACACCTTC
CASWDRVDYGYTF
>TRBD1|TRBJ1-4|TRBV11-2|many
TGTGCCAGCAGCCGGGGACAGGGGGGAACTAATGAAAAACTGTTTTTT
CASSRGQGGTNEKLFF
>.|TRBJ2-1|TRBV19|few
TGTGCCAGTAGTATAACCCGCACCAATGAGCAGTTCTTC
CASSITRTNEQFF
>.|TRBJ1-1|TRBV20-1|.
TGCAGTGCTAGAGATTCAGGGGCAGGAGCTTTCTTT
CSARDSGAGAFF
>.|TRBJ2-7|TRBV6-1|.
TGTGCCAGCAGTGGGACATCGGGGAGGAGGGAGCAGTACTTC
CASSGTSGRREQYF
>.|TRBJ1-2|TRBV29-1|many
TGCAGCGTTGTGGGGGGGATCTATGGCTACACCTTC
CSVVGGIYGYTF
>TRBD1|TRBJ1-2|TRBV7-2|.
TGTGCCAGCAGCTTGAACCCAGGGGGGGACTATGGCTACACCTTC
CASSLNPGGDYGYTF
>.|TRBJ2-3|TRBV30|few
TGTGCCTGGGGAACAGCCGGGACTCCAAACACAGATACGCAGTATTTT
CAWGTAGTPNTDTQYF
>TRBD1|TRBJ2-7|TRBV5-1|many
TGCGCCAGCAGCCTTCCCGGGACAGGGCTCTACGAGCAGTACTTC
CASSLPGTGLYEQYF
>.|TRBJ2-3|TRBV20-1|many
TGCAGTGCTACCCCCCGAACCCATTGGAGCACAGATACGCAGTATTTT
CSATPRTHWSTDTQYF
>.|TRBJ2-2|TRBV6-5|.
TGTGCCAGCAGTTACTCTCAGGGGTACGCGCGAGTGTACACCGGGGAGCTGTTTTTT
CASSYSQGYARVYTGELFF
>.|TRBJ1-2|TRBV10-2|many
TGCGCCAGCAAGAGGTACAGTGAAGAGGGCTACACCTTC
CASKRYSEEGYTF
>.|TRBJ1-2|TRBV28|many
TGTGCCAGCAGTTTAGGCTCCCAGGGGCAGCTCTATGGCTACACCTTC
CASSLGSQGQLYGYTF
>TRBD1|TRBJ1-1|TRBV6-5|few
TGTGCCAGCAGTGCGACAGGGGTTCGTACTGAAGCTTTCTTT
CASSATGVRTEAFF
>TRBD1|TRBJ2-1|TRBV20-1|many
TGCAGTGCTACCCGTGTGAGACAGGGGCTACACAATGAGCAGTTCTTC
CSATRVRQGLHNEQFF
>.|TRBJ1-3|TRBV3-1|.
TGTGCCAGCAGCCCCGTATTCTCTGGAAACACCATATATTTT
CASSPVFSGNTIYF
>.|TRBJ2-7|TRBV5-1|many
TGCGCCAGCAGCCACCAAGCGGGTTCTTCCTACGAGCAGTACTTC
CASSHQAGSSYEQYF
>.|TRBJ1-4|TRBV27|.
TGTGCCAGCAGTTCCAACAGTAATGAAAAACTGTTTTTT
CASSSNSNEKLFF
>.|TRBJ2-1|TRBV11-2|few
TGTGCCAGCAGCCCGGGTGGAGATGGCTTTTTCAGCAATGAGCAGTTCTTC
CASSPGGDGFFSNEQFF
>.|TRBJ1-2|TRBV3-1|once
TGTGCCAGCAGCCAAGTCCGGCAATCTGGCTACACCTTC
CASSQVRQSGYTF
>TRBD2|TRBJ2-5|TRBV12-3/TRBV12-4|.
TGTGCCAGCAGCATAGCGGGGGGGCAGGAGACCCAGTACTTC
CASSIAGGQETQYF